This is a list of T cell receptor beta chains from one sample in a study of blood T cell repertoires in COVID-19. Profiled with immunoSEQ multiplex PCR; TCRdb holds only in-frame clones, not every one. This repertoire shows 150,000 to 200,000 clones, over 80% found once; its top ten account for 6.5% to 8.5%. What was sequenced was peripheral blood. These receptors came from a woman aged 65 to 85 with COVID-19, enrolled during active disease. Both conserved end residues are part of each CDR3. The D gene is left open where the match is weak. The listing skips clone size in some rows; elsewhere it reads once, few, many or a size class.

TRBJ2-1 | TRBD2 | TRBV18 | NA | CASSPSTSGSYEQFF | TGTGCCAGCTCACCAAGCACTAGCGGGAGCTATGAGCAGTTCTTC
TRBJ2-1 | NA | TRBV2 | few | CASSEHSGSGEQFF | TGTGCCAGCAGTGAACATTCGGGGTCGGGTGAGCAGTTCTTC
TRBJ1-1 | TRBD1 | TRBV2 | few | CASSTGGGTEAFF | TGTGCCAGCAGTACAGGGGGTGGGACTGAAGCTTTCTTT
TRBJ1-1 | NA | TRBV10-3 | NA | CAIGSLNTEAFF | TGTGCCATCGGCTCACTGAACACTGAAGCTTTCTTT
TRBJ2-7 | TRBD2 | TRBV5-1 | once | CASSMGGTSGAYEQYF | TGCGCCAGCAGTATGGGGGGGACTAGCGGGGCTTACGAGCAGTACTTC
TRBJ2-1 | TRBD1 | TRBV27 | NA | CASSQSGQGVYEQFF | TGTGCCAGCAGTCAGTCGGGACAGGGGGTTTACGAGCAGTTCTTC
TRBJ1-6 | TRBD1 | TRBV28 | NA | CASRTGEPNSPLHF | TGTGCCAGCAGAACAGGGGAGCCGAATTCACCCCTCCACTTT
TRBJ2-2 | TRBD2 | TRBV7-2 | once | CASSLRTSGTKNPGELFF | TGTGCCAGCAGCCTCCGGACTAGCGGGACAAAGAATCCCGGGGAGCTGTTTTTT
TRBJ2-7 | NA | TRBV7-2 | NA | CASSLEPVLFYEQYF | TGTGCCAGCAGCTTAGAACCAGTACTATTCTACGAGCAGTACTTC
TRBJ1-1 | TRBD1 | TRBV12-5 | NA | CASGLGTGLAFF | TGTGCTAGTGGTTTGGGGACAGGGTTAGCTTTCTTT
TRBJ2-7 | TRBD1 | TRBV6-1 | NA | CASSEKRRPTGSYDLDEQYF | TGTGCCAGCAGTGAAAAGCGGCGCCCGACAGGGTCCTACGATCTAGACGAGCAGTACTTC
TRBJ2-3 | NA | TRBV14 | NA | CASSQEEDRATGDSSTDTQYF | TGTGCCAGCAGCCAAGAGGAGGACAGAGCTACCGGAGACTCTAGCACAGATACGCAGTATTTT
TRBJ2-1 | TRBD1 | TRBV27 | once | CASSPGQEYNEQFF | TGTGCCAGCAGTCCGGGACAGGAGTACAATGAGCAGTTCTTC
TRBJ2-1 | TRBD2 | TRBV9 | NA | CASSSGLARGNEQFF | TGTGCCAGCAGCTCCGGACTAGCACGCGGCAATGAGCAGTTCTTC
TRBJ1-5 | TRBD1 | TRBV29-1 | once | CSVVDRHNQPQHF | TGCAGCGTTGTGGACAGGCACAATCAGCCCCAGCATTTT
TRBJ1-6 | NA | TRBV19 | NA | CASSNRANSPLHF | TGTGCCAGTAGTAACAGGGCGAATTCACCCCTCCACTTT
TRBJ1-1 | NA | TRBV29-1 | NA | CSVMNTEGGEAFF | TGCAGCGTTATGAATACCGAGGGCGGTGAAGCTTTCTTT
TRBJ1-3 | NA | TRBV6-5 | NA | CASSYSAEATRNTIYF | TGTGCCAGCAGTTACTCCGCGGAGGCAACTCGAAACACCATATATTTT
TRBJ2-5 | NA | TRBV5-1 | NA | CASSLGQRETQYF | TGCGCCAGCAGCTTGGGACAGCGAGAGACCCAGTACTTC
TRBJ2-3 | NA | TRBV15 | NA | CATSREIGATTQYF | TGTGCCACCAGCAGAGAGATAGGGGCCACTACGCAGTATTTT
TRBJ2-1 | TRBD2 | TRBV6-6 | few | CASRPGLAGGDEQFF | TGTGCCAGCAGGCCTGGGCTAGCGGGAGGGGATGAGCAGTTCTTC
TRBJ2-7 | TRBD2 | TRBV30 | few | CAWSLAGGQYF | TGTGCCTGGAGTTTAGCGGGAGGGCAGTACTTC
TRBJ2-1 | NA | TRBV5-6 | NA | CASSFRIAEQFF | TGTGCCAGCAGCTTTAGGATAGCGGAGCAGTTCTTC